One and the same sample provided the 29 T cell receptor beta chains below, sequenced in a study of T cells expressing NK-cell markers. From the 5' RACE reads, TCRdb lists one entry per CDR3 protein and no DNA. The sample includes a few hundred thousand distinct CDR3 sequences. Sequences were obtained from blood T cells: a sorted CD56 or NKG2C T cell subset, CD4+ or CD8+ T cells, or bulk PBMC T cells (not recorded which). The receptors derive from a woman aged 45-65 years in good health.

This rearrangement joins TRBV3-1 to TRBJ2-1; TCRdb reports TRBD1, a call that lacks DNA to check it against. This CDR3 contains 14 residues. Germline CDR1 and CDR2: LGHDT and YNNKEL (reference sequence). This chain's CDR3 is CASSSTPRGREQFF.

The rearrangement links TRBV5-1 to TRBJ2-7; as DNA is missing, the TRBD2 call by TCRdb cannot be tested. The CDR3 runs to 18 residues. The V gene's germline CDR1 is SGHRS and CDR2 YFSETQ. CDR3 in amino acids: CASSSNGLAGGYSYEQYF.

The chain joins TRBV20-1 to TRBJ2-1; without DNA, the TCRdb call of TRBD2 cannot be checked. This CDR3 has 15 amino acids. Germline V gene data show CDR1 as DFQATT and CDR2 as SNEGSKA (reference sequence). This CDR3 reads CSASVGYGTNNEQFF.

The chain is built from TRBV9 and TRBJ2-3. The CDR3 is 17 amino acids. The germline gives CDR1 SGDLS, CDR2 YYNGEE. This CDR3 is CASSVDLVGSPMDTQYF.

The chain's CDR3 is CSARPVSPGKETQYF. The V call is TRBV20-1, the J call TRBJ2-5; there is no DNA to check the TCRdb D call of TRBD2. The length of the CDR3 is 15 residues. Germline V gene lookup returns CDR1 DFQATT and CDR2 SNEGSKA (reference sequence).

The chain combines TRBV12-3 or TRBV12-4 with TRBJ2-1; the D call of TRBD2 rests on TCRdb alone, since no DNA is present to check it. This CDR3 contains 13 residues. CDR3 region: CASAGLTENEQFF.

The rearrangement links TRBV6-2 or TRBV6-3 to TRBJ2-7. CDR1 is MNHEY and CDR2 is SVGEGT in the germline V gene. The CDR3 contains 14 residues. The CDR3 loop is CASSLLGVVGEQYF.

This chain links TRBV6-1 with TRBJ2-2; TCRdb designates TRBD1, a call that cannot be tested without DNA. The CDR3 loop spans 15 amino acids. Germline V gene lookup returns CDR1 MNHNS and CDR2 SASEGT. The CDR3 spells CASSARTGSFGELFF.

This CDR3 reads CASSSGTSWSEQFF. This chain joins TRBV27 and TRBJ2-1; the D gene TCRdb calls, TRBD2, cannot be checked with no DNA. CDR1 and CDR2 from the germline V gene are MNHEY and SMNVEV (reference sequence). The CDR3 has 14 amino acids.

V and J are TRBV3-1 and TRBJ2-4; absent DNA, TCRdb's TRBD2 call cannot be checked. Per the germline V gene, CDR1 is LGHDT and CDR2 is YNNKEL (reference sequence). This CDR3 region has 16 residues. The CDR3 here is CASSQGVPSGKNIQYF.

V gene TRBV3-1 combines with J gene TRBJ2-1; the TCRdb D gene call, TRBD1, has no DNA to confirm it. There are 13 residues in the CDR3. In germline, CDR1 is LGHDT, CDR2 YNNKEL (reference sequence). The CDR3 sequence: CASSRGTGNEQFF.

V gene TRBV6-5 combines with J gene TRBJ1-1; without DNA, the TCRdb call of TRBD1 cannot be checked. The length of the CDR3 is 14 residues. Germline V gene sequence: CDR1 MNHEY, CDR2 SVGAGI. CDR3 loop: CASSLRGWSTEAFF.

The rearrangement joins TRBV18 to TRBJ1-1. The CDR3 has 13 amino acids. Germline lookup yields CDR1 KGHSH and CDR2 LQKENI. CDR3 sequence: CASSPQGPAEAFF.

The chain joins TRBV6-1 to TRBJ1-1; TCRdb outputs TRBD1, but without DNA this stays unchecked. The V gene's germline CDR1 is MNHNS and CDR2 SASEGT. The CDR3 has 14 amino acids. CDR3 residues: CASRQGNLNTEAFF.

The chain joins TRBV12-3 or TRBV12-4 to TRBJ2-2. The CDR3 runs to 16 residues. The CDR3 spells CASSFSTDLNTGELFF.

The chain couples TRBV15 to TRBJ1-1. Germline assignment: CDR1 LNHNV and CDR2 YYDKDF (reference sequence). The CDR3 extends over 13 amino acids. The CDR3 loop is CATSRNGRDEAFF.

The chain couples TRBV2 to TRBJ2-2; with no DNA, the TCRdb D assignment of TRBD2 cannot be verified. The CDR3 totals 15 residues. Per germline, CDR1 SNHLY and CDR2 FYNNEI. CDR3 sequence: CASSETPPSTGELFF.

The rearrangement links TRBV12-3 or TRBV12-4 to TRBJ2-7; with no DNA, the TCRdb D assignment of TRBD1 cannot be verified. The CDR3 covers 15 residues. CDR3 sequence reads: CASSLGWGSSYEQYF.

The V and J genes are TRBV4-1 and TRBJ2-5. The germline gives CDR1 MGHRA, CDR2 YSYEKL. The CDR3 runs to 13 residues. The CDR3 protein is CASSRGFIETQYF.

The CDR3 loop reads CASSGEGPRAGELFF. This chain links TRBV7-9 with TRBJ2-2; TCRdb's D call, TRBD2, is unchecked because there is no DNA. Germline CDR1 and CDR2: SEHNR and FQNEAQ (reference sequence). The CDR3 covers 15 residues.

J is TRBJ2-2 and V is TRBV24-1. The CDR3 is made up of 12 amino acids. Germline V gene lookup returns CDR1 KGHDR and CDR2 SFDVKD. The CDR3 here is CATSDSQRELFF.

The chain is built from TRBV5-1 and TRBJ1-2. The length of the CDR3 is 14 residues. The germline gives CDR1 SGHRS, CDR2 YFSETQ. The CDR3 is CASSLSDPYDGYTF.

This chain uses TRBV12-3 or TRBV12-4 with TRBJ2-7; the D call of TRBD2 rests on TCRdb alone, since no DNA is present to check it. The CDR3 contains 15 residues. The CDR3 region is CASSPPGLAGYEQYF.

This sequence joins TRBV9 and TRBJ1-1; TCRdb returns TRBD1, unconfirmable since there is no DNA. The CDR3 length is 15 residues. Per germline, CDR1 SGDLS and CDR2 YYNGEE. The CDR3 region is CASSVGEGRNTEAFF.

The chain combines TRBV20-1 with TRBJ1-1. The CDR3 has 11 residues. Germline V gene lookup returns CDR1 DFQATT and CDR2 SNEGSKA (reference sequence). The CDR3: CSARRGASAFF.

The chain recombines TRBV5-1 with TRBJ2-1; TCRdb returns TRBD1, unconfirmable since there is no DNA. The CDR3 has 17 amino acids. In germline, CDR1 is SGHRS, CDR2 YFSETQ. The CDR3 here is CASSLVPGLPSYNEQFF.

V is TRBV9 and J is TRBJ1-2; the D gene TCRdb calls, TRBD1, cannot be checked with no DNA. CDR1 is SGDLS, CDR2 YYNGEE, per germline. This CDR3 has 12 amino acids. CDR3 sequence reads: CASQGQVDGYTF.

The rearrangement joins TRBV3-1 to TRBJ2-1; lacking DNA, the TRBD2 call made by TCRdb goes unchecked. Germline CDR1 LGHDT, CDR2 YNNKEL (reference sequence). The CDR3 has 16 amino acids. The chain's CDR3 is CASSPMASGPSNGQFF.

The chain couples TRBV12-5 to TRBJ1-5. Looked up from germline, CDR1 is LGHNT and CDR2 is FRNRAP. The CDR3 is 15 amino acids. CDR3 amino acids: CASGSKRRHNQPQHF.